This T cell receptor beta chain derives from a study of blood T cell repertoires in COVID-19. Overall study: Sample material is recorded as cDNA or gDNA derived from T cells, B-cell-depleted T cells, or PBMCs.

The CDR3 length is 15 residues. The germline V gene has CDR1 MGHRA and CDR2 YSYEKL. V gave up 4 bases and J gave up 4 bases; unmatched junction bases: 4. As processed by the authors: Reference gene primer amplification gave estimated nucleated cell counts. Generated by immunoSEQ multiplex PCR, the TCRdb table keeps only in-frame clones and is missing some. The DNA was the basis for D and trimming; V, J and clone size are from that table. In the table there are under 200,000 clones, 60% to 85% of which are singletons. Sequencing input: peripheral blood. The TCR sequence derives from a man between 60 and 75 years old with acute or convalescent COVID-19. The genes are TRBV4-1 and TRBJ2-3, with 11 nucleotides matching TRBD1. CDR3 amino acids: CASSRTGGLADTQYF. In DNA form, the CDR3 reads TGCGCCAGCAGCCGGACAGGGGGCTTGGCAGATACGCAGTATTTT.